One sample yielded the 26 T cell receptor beta chains listed below, sequenced in a study of T cell responses to AZD1222 COVID-19 vaccine. Method: immunoSEQ multiplex PCR; TCRdb's copy keeps in-frame clones and lacks some. The data contain more than 110,000 clones, 75% to 90% of them singletons. This material consisted of peripheral blood, taken on day 0 of AZD1222 vaccination. The receptors originated from an adult in good health.

DNA of the CDR3: TGTGCCAGCAGCTTTCGGACTAGCGGGGGCAACAATGAGCAGTTCTTC. Translated, it gives CASSFRTSGGNNEQFF. The J gene is TRBJ2-1, the V gene TRBV5-8; 13 bases are a match to TRBD2. The V and J ends lost 2 bases and 5 bases, in that order; junction bases with no gene match: 4. CDR3 length: 16 residues. Per the germline V gene, CDR1 is SGHTS and CDR2 is YDEGEE.

The V and J genes are TRBV7-9 and TRBJ1-1, with 7 bases matching TRBD1. Germline CDR1 reads SEHNR; CDR2 reads FQNEAQ (reference sequence). J gave up 1 base and V 8 bases, and 10 bases lay outside the gene matches. CDR3 length equals 15 residues. This chain's CDR3 is CASSLWGTANTEAFF. The CDR3, as DNA: TGTGCCAGCTCTTTATGGGGGACAGCGAACACTGAAGCTTTCTTT.

This chain joins TRBV11-2 and TRBJ2-7; TRBD2 might be the D (6 bases). V lost 7 bases to trimming and J lost 4 bases, with 17 bases between them. This CDR3 has 14 residues. CDR1 and CDR2 from the germline V gene are SGHAT and FQNNGV. DNA for the CDR3: TGTGCCAGCACGTCAAGTAGCGGAAATTACGAGCAGTACTTC. It specifies CASTSSSGNYEQYF.

The CDR3: CASSPGRTGANVLTF. For the CDR3, the DNA is TGTGCCAGCTCACCAGGGCGTACTGGGGCCAACGTCCTGACTTTC. This rearrangement joins TRBV18 to TRBJ2-6; D gene uncertain. Trimming left V 2 bases short and J 2 bases short, with 7 bases between. The CDR3 totals 15 residues. Germline CDR1 is KGHSH and CDR2 is LQKENI.

This rearrangement joins TRBV18 to TRBJ2-5; no definite D call. The germline CDR1 and CDR2 sequences are KGHSH and LQKENI. Trimming removed 2 bases at V and 5 bases at J, with 9 bases between. This CDR3 is 13 amino acids long. The chain's CDR3 is CASSPGLGETQYF. CDR3 coding DNA: TGTGCCAGCTCACCAGGGCTGGGGGAGACCCAGTACTTC.

The genes are TRBV9 and TRBJ1-1; D perhaps matches TRBD1 (5 bases). The CDR3 spans 14 residues. With 2 bases removed from V and 1 base from J, the gap between germline ends came to 9 bases. Germline-derived CDR1 and CDR2 are SGDLS and YYNGEE. The CDR3 nucleotides read TGTGCCAGCAGCGTTGTGCAGGGGAACACTGAAGCTTTCTTT. It specifies CASSVVQGNTEAFF.

In DNA, the CDR3 is TGTGCCTGGGGAGTACAGGGGAGCCAGCCCCAGCATTTT. This gives the protein CAWGVQGSQPQHF. The chain has TRBV30 and TRBJ1-5, with 7 bases matching TRBD1. CDR3 length: 13 residues. V shed 5 bases, J shed 7 bases, and the junction held 8 bases outside the gene matches. CDR1 and CDR2 (germline): GTSNPN, SVGIG (reference sequence). Drawing the rest from reference TRBV30 and TRBJ1-5, the complete variable domain is SQTIHQWPATLVQPVGSPLSLECTVEGTSNPNLYWYRQAAGRGLQLLFYSVGIGQISSEVPQNLSASRPQDRQFILSSKKLLLSDSGFYLCAWGVQGSQPQHFGDGTRLSIL.

V usage is TRBV7-9 and J usage is TRBJ2-5; possible D gene TRBD2, 5 bases. The CDR3 is made up of 12 amino acids. V lost 5 bases to trimming and J lost 5 bases, with 9 bases between them. Germline values: CDR1 SEHNR, CDR2 FQNEAQ (reference sequence). This CDR3 is CASSPLGETQYF. CDR3 nucleotide sequence: TGTGCCAGCAGCCCACTAGGGGAGACCCAGTACTTC.

This rearrangement joins TRBV1 to TRBJ1-3. TRBV1 is a listed pseudogene. CDR3 length equals 13 residues. CDR3 residues: CTSSPGRGNTIYF. CDR3 sequence (DNA): TGCACCAGCAGCCCGGGACGGGGAAACACCATATATTTT.

V usage is TRBV28 and J usage is TRBJ2-6, with 11 nucleotides matching TRBD1. The V gene's germline CDR1 is MDHEN and CDR2 SYDVKM. The CDR3 sequence is 18 residues long. V dropped 6 bases and J dropped 1; count of bases not matched to a gene: 8. The CDR3 nucleotides read TGTGCCAGCAGCAGACCCGGGACAGGGGGGTCTGGGGCCAACGTCCTGACTTTC. Translation gives CASSRPGTGGSGANVLTF.

This sequence joins TRBV24-1 and TRBJ2-6; the match to TRBD1 covers 11 bases. This CDR3 has 19 residues. The trim removed 0 bases at V and 4 bases at J, leaving 7 bases unmatched. Germline V CDR1 and CDR2: KGHDR, SFDVKD. The CDR3 DNA reads TGTGCCACCAGTGATTTGGGACAGGGGGCGCTGACAGGGGCCAACGTCCTGACTTTC. Translation: CATSDLGQGALTGANVLTF.

This clone occurred a few times. The gene calls are TRBV4-2 and TRBJ1-1, with D unclear. The germline V gene has CDR1 LGHNA and CDR2 YNFKEQ. The length of the CDR3 is 13 residues. The ends were cut back, 1 base at V and 0 bases at J, with 3 bases in the middle. CDR3 sequence reads: CASSQVLNTEAFF. The CDR3 nucleotides are TGTGCCAGCAGCCAAGTTTTGAACACTGAAGCTTTCTTT.

The chain has TRBV3-1 (or the pseudogene TRBV3-2) and TRBJ2-7; a weak D match, TRBD2 (6 bases). In germline, CDR1 is LGHDT, CDR2 YNNKEL (reference sequence). This CDR3 region has 13 residues. V was pared by 2 bases and J by 3 bases, with 8 bases between. The CDR3, as DNA: TGTGCCAGCAGCCAAAGGGAGGACTACGAGCAGTACTTC. This sequence encodes CASSQREDYEQYF.

The V and J genes are TRBV19 and TRBJ1-4; 7 bases fit TRBD1. Losses at the gene ends were 5 bases for V and 4 bases for J; bases not matched to a gene: 10. The CDR3 sequence is 16 residues long. Germline V gene data show CDR1 as LNHDA and CDR2 as SQIVND (reference sequence). The CDR3 here is CASSPEQGLVNEKLFF. As DNA, the CDR3 is TGTGCCAGTAGTCCAGAACAGGGGCTGGTTAATGAAAAACTGTTTTTT.

This chain links TRBV4-1 with TRBJ1-2, with no clear D. The V and J ends lost 0 bases and 1 base respectively, with 15 bases between them. The CDR3 length is 17 residues. Germline-derived CDR1 and CDR2 are MGHRA and YSYEKL. CDR3 nucleotide sequence: TGCGCCAGCAGCCAAGAAATCCCCAAGCCCGTTAACTATGGCTACACCTTC. Its translation: CASSQEIPKPVNYGYTF.

V and J are TRBV29-1 and TRBJ1-1, with D possibly matching TRBD1 (6 bases). The CDR3 has 13 amino acids. Trimming took 5 bases from V and 5 from J, leaving 15 bases between them. Germline CDR1 is SQVTM and CDR2 is ANQGSEA. CDR3 bases: TGCAGCGTTAGGGGGGCCGGTTGGACTGAAGCTTTCTTT. Amino acids: CSVRGAGWTEAFF. The whole variable domain, remainder taken from reference TRBV29-1 and TRBJ1-1, is SAVISQKPSRDICQRGTSLTIQCQVDSQVTMMFWYRQQPGQSLTLIATANQGSEATYESGFVIDKFPISRPNLTFSTLTVSNMSPEDSSIYLCSVRGAGWTEAFFGQGTRLTVV.

This clone was counted between two and nine times. The chain is built from TRBV5-4 and TRBJ2-2, with D possibly being TRBD1 (5 bases). CDR3 size: 15 residues. V gave up 1 base and J gave up 4 bases, with 11 bases separating them. Germline V gene lookup returns CDR1 SGHNT and CDR2 YYREEE (reference sequence). CDR3 loop: CASSLIQGLTGELFF. The CDR3 nucleotides read TGTGCCAGCAGCTTGATCCAGGGCCTCACCGGGGAGCTGTTTTTT.

This clone was counted between two and nine times. J is TRBJ2-2 and V is TRBV27, with 7 bases aligning to TRBD1. This CDR3 has 15 amino acids. Germline lookup yields CDR1 MNHEY and CDR2 SMNVEV (reference sequence). The V segment lost 5 bases and the J segment 5 bases; nucleotides outside the gene matches: 8. The CDR3 is CASSRYRGGTGELFF. The CDR3 DNA sequence: TGTGCCAGCAGTCGCTACAGGGGCGGGACCGGGGAGCTGTTTTTT.

The genes are TRBV28 and TRBJ2-7; the D gene is possibly TRBD1 (5 bases). V lost 5 bases and J lost 4, with 12 bases in between. The V gene's germline CDR1 is MDHEN and CDR2 SYDVKM. The CDR3 has 13 residues. The DNA of the CDR3 is TGTGCCAGCAGTATAAACCAGGGTTACGAGCAGTACTTC. Its translation: CASSINQGYEQYF.

The chain links TRBV18 to TRBJ2-1; TRBD2 aligns across 11 bases. CDR3 length: 16 amino acids. Trimming removed 2 bases from V and 4 bases from J; junction bases left unmatched: 4. CDR1 is KGHSH and CDR2 is LQKENI in the germline V gene. The CDR3, as DNA: TGTGCCAGCTCACCATTGGGACTAGCGGCTTACAATGAGCAGTTCTTC. As protein: CASSPLGLAAYNEQFF.

The chain carries TRBV5-1 and TRBJ2-3, with 8 bases lining up with TRBD2. The J segment lost 6 bases and the V segment lost 0 bases, leaving 15 bases of the junction unmatched. The CDR3 is 18 residues long. The germline gives CDR1 SGHRS, CDR2 YFSETQ. The CDR3 loop reads CASSLALRAGEGWDTQYF. In DNA, the CDR3 is TGCGCCAGCAGCTTGGCCTTGCGAGCGGGAGAGGGATGGGATACGCAGTATTTT.

V is TRBV6-2 or TRBV6-3 and J is TRBJ2-3; TRBD1 matches 7 bases. The germline V gene has CDR1 MNHEY and CDR2 SVGEGT. After removal of 5 bases from V and 4 bases from J, the junction contained 9 bases not matched to a gene. This CDR3 is 15 amino acids long. CDR3 DNA sequence: TGTGCCAGCAGTAACACAGGGGCGGGCGCAGATACGCAGTATTTT. This encodes CASSNTGAGADTQYF.

As for this clone: Other DNA sequences in the same sample also yield this CDR3. CDR3 nucleotide sequence: TGTGCCAGCAGCCAAGAGGGGGTTGGGTCCTACGAGCAGTACTTC. This gives the protein CASSQEGVGSYEQYF. The chain is built from TRBV3-1 (or the pseudogene TRBV3-2) and TRBJ2-7; D assignment may be TRBD1 or TRBD2 (5 bases each). CDR1 LGHDT and CDR2 YNNKEL come from the germline V gene (reference sequence). This CDR3 region has 15 residues. Trimming pared 0 bases from V and 1 base from J, leaving 10 bases between.

The rearrangement joins TRBV5-1 to TRBJ2-7; 10 nucleotides agree with TRBD1. The V gene end was trimmed by 4 bases and the J gene end by 2 bases; junction bases not matched to a gene: 6. Germline lookup yields CDR1 SGHRS and CDR2 YFSETQ. The length of the CDR3 is 15 residues. Here the CDR3 DNA reads TGCGCCAGCAGCCTCCCAGACAGGGGGCCCTACGAGCAGTACTTC. Its protein product is CASSLPDRGPYEQYF.

The rearrangement links TRBV7-6 to TRBJ2-7; no reliable D call. The V gene's germline CDR1 is SGHVS and CDR2 FNYEAQ. The ends were cut back, 6 bases at V and 5 bases at J, with 20 bases in the middle. This CDR3 spans 15 amino acids. DNA of the CDR3: TGTGCCAGCAGTGGAAAGGGCCCCCGACCGGACGAGCAGTACTTC. Translation gives CASSGKGPRPDEQYF. Full variable domain (outside the CDR3, taken from reference TRBV7-6 and TRBJ2-7): GAGVSQSPRYKVTKRGQDVALRCDPISGHVSLYWYRQALGQGPEFLTYFNYEAQQDKSGLPNDRFSAERPEGSISTLTIQRTEQRDSAMYRCASSGKGPRPDEQYFGPGTRLTVT.

The V and J genes are TRBV11-2 and TRBJ2-7; D possibly corresponds to TRBD1 (6 bases). The ends were cut back, 2 bases at V and 0 bases at J, with 17 bases in the middle. The CDR3 consists of 17 residues. Germline V gene data show CDR1 as SGHAT and CDR2 as FQNNGV. The CDR3 loop is CASSLLTLRDNSYEQYF. CDR3 coding DNA: TGTGCCAGCAGCTTACTCACACTCCGGGACAACTCCTACGAGCAGTACTTC.